Each of the 26 T cell receptor beta chains below was sequenced from the same sample in a study of response to subunit inactivated influenza vaccine. TCRdb recomputed calls from the RT-PCR reads with MiXCR, one row per CDR3 protein. The table lists 530,000 or so distinct CDR3 sequences, approximately 12% of them singletons. The material sequenced was PBMCs from blood, taken on the day of vaccination. Receptor source: a man between 45 and 60 years old who received an inactivated influenza vaccine.

The chain couples TRBV5-1 to TRBJ2-7, with 7 positions matching TRBD1. V shed 4 bases, J shed 1 base, and the junction held 5 bases outside the gene matches. CDR3 length: 14 residues. Germline V gives CDR1 SGHRS, CDR2 YFSETQ. CDR3 protein: CASSGGQRSYEQYF. The CDR3 nucleotides read TGCGCCAGCAGCGGGGGACAGAGGTCCTACGAGCAGTACTTC.

The chain combines TRBV27 with TRBJ2-4, with D possibly being TRBD2 (6 bases). V lost 3 bases and J lost 2, with 8 bases in between. In germline, CDR1 is MNHEY, CDR2 SMNVEV (reference sequence). This CDR3 is 14 amino acids long. CDR3 sequence reads: CASSFSGTKNIQYF. In DNA, the CDR3 is TGTGCCAGCAGTTTTAGCGGTACCAAAAACATTCAGTACTTC.

A few counts support this clonotype. This chain uses TRBV28 with TRBJ2-2; 10 positions match TRBD1. Germline trimming cut 5 bases from V and 0 bases from J; bases unmatched to any gene: 15. Germline V CDR1 and CDR2: MDHEN, SYDVKM. The CDR3 loop spans 20 amino acids. CDR3 sequence: CASSPSDPGQGIANTGELFF. The CDR3 region has the DNA TGTGCCAGCAGTCCATCCGACCCGGGACAGGGGATTGCGAACACCGGGGAGCTGTTTTTT.

V is TRBV7-9 and J is TRBJ2-3, with D unresolved. V lost 8 bases, J lost 2 bases, and 11 bases lay in between. Per germline, CDR1 SEHNR and CDR2 FQNEAQ (reference sequence). This CDR3 is built from 13 residues. CDR3 loop: CASHGRSTDTQYF. In DNA form, the CDR3 reads TGTGCCAGCCACGGACGGTCCACAGATACGCAGTATTTT.

This clonotype was counted at least ten times. At one of its ends the junction is not consistent with the germline gene, which may arise from a read error. The chain recombines TRBV11-2 with TRBJ2-3; D may match TRBD1 or TRBD2 (5 bases each). This CDR3 has 13 amino acids. Germline lookup yields CDR1 SGHAT and CDR2 FQNNGV. Here the CDR3 reads CASSPGRTETQYF. CDR3 nucleotide sequence: TGTGCCAGCAGCCCGGGACGCACAGAAACGCAGTATTTT.

The genes are TRBV20-1 and TRBJ2-5, with 16 bases identical to TRBD2. This CDR3 contains 15 residues. The germline V gene has CDR1 DFQATT and CDR2 SNEGSKA (reference sequence). Trimming at V came to 6 bases and at J to 3 bases, leaving 4 bases not matched to a gene. The CDR3 DNA reads as TGCAGTGCAACGGGACTAGCGGGGGGGAAAGAGACCCAGTACTTC. Translated, it gives CSATGLAGGKETQYF.

This clonotype was seen more than once but under ten times. The chain uses TRBV6-2 or TRBV6-3 and TRBJ2-6, with TRBD2 as a possible D gene (5 bases). CDR1 and CDR2 from the germline V gene are MNHEY and SVGEGT. The CDR3 has 14 amino acids. Between the trimmed V and J ends, which lost 10 bases and 0 bases, there was a span of 10 bases. In DNA form, the CDR3 reads TGTGCCATCCTGGGAGTCTCTGGGGCCAACGTCCTGACTTTC. This sequence encodes CAILGVSGANVLTF.

This clonotype was counted between two and nine times. The chain joins TRBV5-8 to TRBJ2-2, with 10 bases identical to TRBD2. Germline V gene sequence: CDR1 SGHTS, CDR2 YDEGEE. Trimming cost V 4 bases and J 3 bases; bases outside gene matches: 6. The CDR3 consists of 16 residues. CDR3 DNA sequence: TGTGCCAGCAGCCTAGGTGGGACTAGCGACACCGGGGAGCTGTTTTTT. It yields the protein CASSLGGTSDTGELFF. Supplemented by reference TRBV5-8 and TRBJ2-2, the full variable domain reads EAGVTQSPTHLIKTRGQQATLRCSPISGHTSVYWYQQALGLGLQFLLWYDEGEERNRGNFPPRFSGRQFPNYSSELNVNALELEDSALYLCASSLGGTSDTGELFFGEGSRLTVL.

This clonotype occurred a few times. This rearrangement joins TRBV24-1 to TRBJ2-7; 9 bases are a match to TRBD1. Germline V gene lookup returns CDR1 KGHDR and CDR2 SFDVKD. CDR3 size: 13 residues. V dropped 9 bases and J dropped 3; count of bases not matched to a gene: 5. The DNA of the CDR3 is TGTGCCACCGAACCGGGACAGGGCTACGAGCAGTACTTC. Its translation is CATEPGQGYEQYF.

The chain joins TRBV11-2 to TRBJ2-2, with 14 bases matching TRBD2. CDR3 length: 19 residues. Looked up from germline, CDR1 is SGHAT and CDR2 is FQNNGV. The V segment lost 2 bases and the J segment 4 bases; nucleotides outside the gene matches: 9. The CDR3 DNA is TGTGCCAGCAGCTTATTCGGGACTAGCGGGAGTGCGTTCACCGGGGAGCTGTTTTTT. Amino acid sequence: CASSLFGTSGSAFTGELFF.

There are many counts of this clonotype. This chain uses TRBV5-5 with TRBJ2-1; D possibly corresponds to TRBD2 (5 bases). Germline assignment: CDR1 SGHKS and CDR2 YYEKEE (reference sequence). The CDR3 length is 12 residues. V shed 0 bases and J shed 9 bases, with 7 bases lying between them. DNA for the CDR3: TGTGCCAGCAGCTTGGTGAGGGTTGAGCAGTTCTTC. Translated: CASSLVRVEQFF.

V and J are TRBV21-1 and TRBJ2-5; whether TRBD1, the table's D call, matches the DNA was not checked. TRBV21-1 is recorded as a pseudogene. There are 15 residues in the CDR3. The CDR3, as DNA: TGTGCCAGCAGCAGGGGATCGGGGGAGTCGGGGACCCAGTACTTC. It yields the protein CASSRGSGESGTQYF.

This clonotype was recorded a few times. The genes are TRBV5-1 and TRBJ2-5; a possible D gene is TRBD1 (5 bases). The length of the CDR3 is 14 residues. V lost 3 bases and J 1 base, leaving 10 bases between the germline ends. Germline CDR1 SGHRS, CDR2 YFSETQ. The CDR3 DNA follows: TGCGCCAGCAGCTCCCGTGGGGCCCAAGAGACCCAGTACTTC. It yields the protein CASSSRGAQETQYF. Full variable domain (remainder filled in from reference TRBV5-1 and TRBJ2-5): KAGVTQTPRYLIKTRGQQVTLSCSPISGHRSVSWYQQTPGQGLQFLFEYFSETQRNKGNFPGRFSGRQFSNSRSEMNVSTLELGDSALYLCASSSRGAQETQYFGPGTRLLVL.

This rearrangement joins TRBV6-5 to TRBJ1-2, with 7 bases matching TRBD1. Germline CDR1 is MNHEY and CDR2 is SVGAGI. V trimming: 3 bases; J trimming: 5 bases; junction bases outside the gene matches: 9. CDR3 length: 15 residues. The CDR3 is CASSYKGASSYGYTF. In DNA form, the CDR3 reads TGTGCCAGCAGTTATAAGGGGGCGAGTAGTTATGGCTACACCTTC.

The chain joins TRBV4-3 to TRBJ1-6; D gene ambiguous. The germline V gene encodes CDR1 LGHNA and CDR2 YSLEER. The CDR3 is 15 residues long. Trimming took off 1 base at V and 5 bases at J, with 9 bases between the two ends. DNA for the CDR3: TGCGCCAGCAGCCAAGTTTGGGCCCATAATTCACCCCTCCACTTT. This translates into CASSQVWAHNSPLHF.

Many counts were recorded for this clonotype. This sequence joins TRBV4-3 and TRBJ1-1; the D is unclear. Germline V gives CDR1 LGHNA, CDR2 YSLEER. The CDR3 is 15 residues long. V gave up 1 base and J gave up 2 bases, with 11 bases separating them. CDR3 residues: CASSQGRTGNTEAFF. For the CDR3, the DNA is TGCGCCAGCAGCCAAGGCCGGACGGGAAACACTGAAGCTTTCTTT.

The chain combines TRBV18 with TRBJ2-2; no clear D. Trimming removed 2 bases from V and 7 bases from J, with 8 bases in between. Germline CDR1 is KGHSH and CDR2 is LQKENI. This CDR3 has 13 residues. Written as DNA, the CDR3 is TGTGCCAGCTCACCATCAAGGAGCGGGGAGCTGTTTTTT. As protein: CASSPSRSGELFF.

The sample holds a few counts of this clonotype. The chain joins TRBV29-1 to TRBJ1-2; D possibly corresponds to TRBD1 (5 bases). Per the germline V gene, CDR1 is SQVTM and CDR2 is ANQGSEA. This CDR3 is built from 13 residues. V gave up 3 bases and J gave up 0 bases, with 8 bases separating them. The CDR3 DNA is TGCAGCGTTGAGATGACAGCTAACTATGGCTACACCTTC. It translates to CSVEMTANYGYTF. The full variable domain, with the rest looked up from reference TRBV29-1 and TRBJ1-2, is SAVISQKPSRDICQRGTSLTIQCQVDSQVTMMFWYRQQPGQSLTLIATANQGSEATYESGFVIDKFPISRPNLTFSTLTVSNMSPEDSSIYLCSVEMTANYGYTFGSGTRLTVV.

This clonotype was seen ten or more times. The V gene is TRBV11-2, the J gene TRBJ2-5; 7 positions agree with TRBD2. Per germline, CDR1 SGHAT and CDR2 FQNNGV. The CDR3 totals 15 residues. With V trimmed by 3 bases and J by 9 bases, 13 bases remained unmatched. Here the CDR3 DNA reads TGTGCCAGCAGCTTCACAGCGGGGTCCCCAGTGGCCCAGTACTTC. This encodes CASSFTAGSPVAQYF.

This clonotype turned up a few times. V gene TRBV2 combines with J gene TRBJ2-1, with 14 bases matching TRBD2. Looked up from germline, CDR1 is SNHLY and CDR2 is FYNNEI. The CDR3 has 15 amino acids. Losses at the gene ends were 1 base for V and 9 bases for J; bases not matched to a gene: 2. DNA of the CDR3: TGTGCCAGCAGTGAAGGACTAGCGGGGGGGTTTGAGCAGTTCTTC. This encodes CASSEGLAGGFEQFF.

This chain connects TRBV7-9 to TRBJ2-6; D not resolved. V lost 1 base and J 1 base, leaving 11 bases between the germline ends. The V gene's germline CDR1 is SEHNR and CDR2 FQNEAQ (reference sequence). This CDR3 is built from 17 residues. In DNA, the CDR3 is TGTGCCAGCAGCTTAGGATCCGCTGGGTCTGGGGCCAACGTCCTGACTTTC. It encodes CASSLGSAGSGANVLTF.

This clonotype was detected only a few times. The genes are TRBV30 and TRBJ2-2, with 7 bases aligning to TRBD1. Germline loops: CDR1 GTSNPN, CDR2 SVGIG (reference sequence). The CDR3 runs to 13 residues. With 5 bases clipped from V and 9 bases from J, the junction kept 9 bases outside the gene matches. The CDR3 DNA follows: TGTGCCTGGGCGACAGGGTTCTACCGGGAGCTGTTTTTT. Its protein is CAWATGFYRELFF.

The V and J genes are TRBV7-2 and TRBJ1-2; D gene ambiguous. Trimming left V 5 bases short and J 2 bases short, with 12 bases between. The CDR3 has 14 residues. CDR1 is SGHTA, CDR2 FQGNSA, per germline. As DNA, the CDR3 is TGTGCCAGCAGCCTTATGGCTTCGAACTATGGCTACACCTTC. This gives the protein CASSLMASNYGYTF. Looking up the rest from reference TRBV7-2 and TRBJ1-2 gives the full variable domain: GAGVSQSPSNKVTEKGKDVELRCDPISGHTALYWYRQSLGQGLEFLIYFQGNSAPDKSGLPSDRFSAERTGGSVSTLTIQRTQQEDSAVYLCASSLMASNYGYTFGSGTRLTVV.

The chain carries TRBV6-6 and TRBJ2-3; D ambiguous. The CDR3 sequence is 12 residues long. The V gene's germline CDR1 is MNHNY and CDR2 SVGAGI (reference sequence). V was clipped by 2 bases and J by 5 bases, with 5 bases between them. The CDR3 region is CASSYALDTQYF. In DNA form, the CDR3 reads TGTGCCAGCAGTTACGCTCTAGATACGCAGTATTTT.

This chain connects TRBV6-1 to TRBJ2-3, with TRBD2 matching 9 bases. The CDR3 is 16 amino acids. Looked up from germline, CDR1 is MNHNS and CDR2 is SASEGT. J lost 0 bases, V lost 2 bases, and 3 bases had no gene match. The CDR3 protein is CASSEMGLASTDTQYF. CDR3 nucleotides: TGTGCCAGCAGTGAAATGGGACTAGCTAGCACAGATACGCAGTATTTT.

This clonotype was recorded a few times. The chain links TRBV20-1 to TRBJ2-7, with D perhaps matching TRBD1 or TRBD2 (5 bases each). The germline V gene encodes CDR1 DFQATT and CDR2 SNEGSKA (reference sequence). This CDR3 region has 14 residues. Trimming stripped 0 bases from V and 4 bases from J, with 13 bases between. The CDR3, as DNA: TGCAGTGCTAGAGATCCGGGACGCCAATACGAGCAGTACTTC. Translation gives CSARDPGRQYEQYF.